The source of this TCR beta chain is a study of CXCR3-negative and CXCR3-positive naive CD8 T cells. Findings of the study overall: Whereas memory cells differed, naive CXCR3-negative and CXCR3-positive cells shared similar TRBV-TRBJ usage.

cDNA libraries for TRB were generated by 5' RACE incorporating UMI labels. Following a re-call of the 5' RACE reads, TCRdb has one entry per CDR3 protein and lacks DNA. Its listing shows over 20,000 distinct CDR3 sequences. Within the CD8+ T cell compartment, naive cells were CD45RO-CCR7+CD27+CD95-. With respect to this clonotype: As yet, its antigen is unknown.

The CDR3 sequence is 16 residues long. The germline gives CDR1 SGHVS, CDR2 FQNEAQ. V is TRBV7-8 and J is TRBJ2-5; TCRdb's assignment of TRBD1 cannot be checked, as there is no DNA. This clonotype was obtained from a human donor in good health. Some clones in this sample may be carry-over from other donors' samples. The sequencing sample was made of naive CXCR3- CD8+ T cells from blood. The sample's subset: CD45RO-CCR7+CD27+CD95- naive CD8+ T cells lacking CXCR3 (TNR3-). The CDR3: CASRFGGQTYQETQYF.